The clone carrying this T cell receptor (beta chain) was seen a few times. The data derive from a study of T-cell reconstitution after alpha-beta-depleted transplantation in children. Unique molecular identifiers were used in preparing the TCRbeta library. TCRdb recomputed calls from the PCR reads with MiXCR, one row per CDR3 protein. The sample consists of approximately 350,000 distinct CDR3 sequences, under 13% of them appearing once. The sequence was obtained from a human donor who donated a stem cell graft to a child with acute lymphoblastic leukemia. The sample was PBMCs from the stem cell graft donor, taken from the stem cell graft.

CDR3 nucleotide sequence: TGCAGTGCTAGTACTGAAGGACAGGGAAACTACGAGCAGTACTTC. This translates into CSASTEGQGNYEQYF. The genes are TRBV20-1 and TRBJ2-7; 8 bases match TRBD1. Germline values: CDR1 DFQATT, CDR2 SNEGSKA (reference sequence). The CDR3 has 15 residues. The V and J ends lost 3 bases and 3 bases, in that order; junction bases with no gene match: 10.